The 11 T cell receptor beta chains presented below share a single source sample, sequenced in a study of CD8+CD57+ T cells in acquired aplastic anemia. All sequencing subjects had displayed CD8+CD57+ cell expansion on flow cytometry. The use of genomic DNA as template underpinned the TCR beta VDJ and CDR3 profiling. TCRdb processed the reads anew with MiXCR; each CDR3 protein has one entry. Here the sample spans around 290,000 distinct CDR3 sequences, approximately 60% being singletons. Material: sorted CD4+, CD8+, or CD8+CD57+ T cells (not recorded which) from PBMCs. These receptors all stem from a human donor with aplastic anemia.

This clonotype was picked up many times. In DNA form, the CDR3 reads TGTGCCAGCAGTGAAGCGTTAAAAGCTTTCTTT. It encodes CASSEALKAFF. J is TRBJ1-1 and V is TRBV6-1; D gene ambiguous. Trimming took off 0 bases at V and 9 bases at J, with 5 bases between the two ends. The germline CDR1 and CDR2 sequences are MNHNS and SASEGT. The CDR3 length is 11 residues.

This clonotype has ten or more counts. The rearrangement joins TRBV12-3 or TRBV12-4 to TRBJ2-3; D call uncertain. CDR3 length: 11 amino acids. V was clipped by 2 bases and J by 6 bases, with 3 bases between them. As DNA, the CDR3 is TGTGCCAGCAGTTTAATGGATACGCAGTATTTT. As protein: CASSLMDTQYF.

The rearrangement joins TRBV7-2 to TRBJ1-6; weak D call: TRBD1 (6 bases). CDR1 is SGHTA and CDR2 is FQGNSA in the germline V gene. CDR3 length: 12 residues. V was trimmed by 4 bases and J by 10 bases, leaving 8 bases between them. The CDR3 spells CASSSQGSPLHF. The DNA of the CDR3 is TGTGCCAGCAGCTCACAGGGCTCACCCCTCCACTTT. Using reference TRBV7-2 and TRBJ1-6 for the parts outside the CDR3, the full variable domain is GAGVSQSPSNKVTEKGKDVELRCDPISGHTALYWYRQSLGQGLEFLIYFQGNSAPDKSGLPSDRFSAERTGGSVSTLTIQRTQQEDSAVYLCASSSQGSPLHFGNGTRLTVT.

This chain joins TRBV5-1 and TRBJ2-1, with 8 bases matching TRBD2. Germline V CDR1 and CDR2: SGHRS, YFSETQ. The CDR3 loop spans 14 amino acids. V was pared by 5 bases and J by 5 bases, with 6 bases of the junction left unmatched. Written as DNA, the CDR3 is TGCGCCAGCAGAGGGGTCGGGGGGGACAATGAGCAGTTCTTC. This gives the protein CASRGVGGDNEQFF.

There are a few counts of this clonotype. The CDR3 DNA is TGTGCCACCAGCAGAGATACGAGGGAAACCTACGAGCAGTACTTC. Its protein is CATSRDTRETYEQYF. The chain links TRBV15 to TRBJ2-7; D perhaps matches TRBD2 (5 bases). V lost 0 bases, J lost 2 bases, and 11 bases lay in between. The CDR3 is 15 residues long. Germline values: CDR1 LNHNV, CDR2 YYDKDF (reference sequence).

This chain links TRBV19 with TRBJ2-5; TRBD1 agrees at 9 bases. With 5 bases clipped from V and 4 bases from J, the junction kept 11 bases outside the gene matches. In germline, CDR1 is LNHDA, CDR2 SQIVND (reference sequence). The CDR3 runs to 16 residues. The CDR3 spells CASSLGQGRHAETQYF. The CDR3, as DNA: TGTGCCAGTAGTCTCGGACAGGGGCGACATGCAGAGACCCAGTACTTC.

This clonotype was observed a handful of times. V and J are TRBV19 and TRBJ2-1; D could derive from TRBD1 or TRBD2 (5 bases each). The V and J ends lost 5 bases and 9 bases respectively, with 5 bases between them. The CDR3 sequence is 10 residues long. Looked up from germline, CDR1 is LNHDA and CDR2 is SQIVND (reference sequence). The DNA for the CDR3 is TGTGCCAGTAGTGGGGGTGAGCAGTTCTTC. This codes for CASSGGEQFF.

The rearrangement links TRBV5-1 to TRBJ1-5; TRBD1 matches 7 bases. Germline loops: CDR1 SGHRS, CDR2 YFSETQ. The CDR3 consists of 15 residues. V shed 4 bases and J 4 bases; nucleotides not matched to a gene: 8. The CDR3, as DNA: TGCGCCAGCAGCATGACAGGGAGGTTAAATCAGCCCCAGCATTTT. It specifies CASSMTGRLNQPQHF.

V and J are TRBV19 and TRBJ1-5; D perhaps matches TRBD1 (5 bases). This CDR3 is built from 14 residues. Trimming removed 10 bases from V and 3 bases from J, with 16 bases in between. From germline, CDR1 is LNHDA and CDR2 SQIVND (reference sequence). CDR3 amino acids: CATSLGVHNQPQHF. DNA for the CDR3: TGTGCCACCTCGTTAGGGGTACACAATCAGCCCCAGCATTTT.

The table lists this clonotype with many counts. V and J are TRBV12-3 or TRBV12-4 and TRBJ1-6; D may be TRBD1 (6 bases). V lost 4 bases to trimming and J lost 4 bases, with 11 bases between them. The CDR3 is 15 residues long. The CDR3 sequence is CASSSGTLYNSPLHF. CDR3 sequence (DNA): TGTGCCAGCAGTTCTGGGACACTATATAATTCACCCCTCCACTTT.

This clonotype showed up just a few times. The chain has TRBV12-3 or TRBV12-4 and TRBJ2-7; 7 bases match TRBD1. Trimming took 5 bases from V and 3 from J; bases not matched to a gene: 7. CDR3 length equals 14 residues. CDR3 protein: CASSPTGKGYEQYF. The CDR3 coding sequence is TGTGCCAGCAGTCCGACAGGGAAGGGCTACGAGCAGTACTTC.